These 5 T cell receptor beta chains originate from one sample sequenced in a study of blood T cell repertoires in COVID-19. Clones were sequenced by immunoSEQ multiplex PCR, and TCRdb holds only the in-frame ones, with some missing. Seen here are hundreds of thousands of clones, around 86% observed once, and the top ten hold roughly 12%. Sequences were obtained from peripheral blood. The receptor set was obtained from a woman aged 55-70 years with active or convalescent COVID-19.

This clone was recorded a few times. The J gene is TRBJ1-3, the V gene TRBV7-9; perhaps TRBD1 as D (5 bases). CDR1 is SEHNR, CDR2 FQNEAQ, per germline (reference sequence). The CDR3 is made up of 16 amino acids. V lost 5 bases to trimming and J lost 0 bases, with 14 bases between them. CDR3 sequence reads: CASSTREGDSGNTIYF. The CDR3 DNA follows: TGTGCCAGCAGCACCAGGGAAGGGGACTCTGGAAACACCATATATTTT.

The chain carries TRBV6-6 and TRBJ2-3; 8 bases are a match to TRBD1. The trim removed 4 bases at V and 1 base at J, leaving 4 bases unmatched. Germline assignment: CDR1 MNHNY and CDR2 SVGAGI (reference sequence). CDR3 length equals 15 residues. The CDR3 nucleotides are TGTGCCAGCAGTTCCGGGACAGGAGGCACAGATACGCAGTATTTT. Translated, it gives CASSSGTGGTDTQYF.

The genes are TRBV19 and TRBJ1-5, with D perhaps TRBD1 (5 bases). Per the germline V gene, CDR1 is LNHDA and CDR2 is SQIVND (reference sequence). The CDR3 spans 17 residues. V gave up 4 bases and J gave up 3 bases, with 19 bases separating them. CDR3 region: CASSNGFGGGLNQPQHF. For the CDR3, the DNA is TGTGCCAGTAGTAATGGCTTCGGGGGAGGACTCAATCAGCCCCAGCATTTT.

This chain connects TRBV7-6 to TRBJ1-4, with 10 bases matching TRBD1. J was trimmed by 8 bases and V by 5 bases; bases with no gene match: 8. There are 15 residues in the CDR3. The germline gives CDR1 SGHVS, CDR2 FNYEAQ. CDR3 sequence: CASSPGGQGFEKLFF. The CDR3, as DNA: TGTGCCAGCAGCCCAGGGGGACAGGGGTTCGAAAAACTGTTTTTT. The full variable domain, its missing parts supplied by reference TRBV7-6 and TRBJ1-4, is GAGVSQSPRYKVTKRGQDVALRCDPISGHVSLYWYRQALGQGPEFLTYFNYEAQQDKSGLPNDRFSAERPEGSISTLTIQRTEQRDSAMYRCASSPGGQGFEKLFFGSGTQLSVL.

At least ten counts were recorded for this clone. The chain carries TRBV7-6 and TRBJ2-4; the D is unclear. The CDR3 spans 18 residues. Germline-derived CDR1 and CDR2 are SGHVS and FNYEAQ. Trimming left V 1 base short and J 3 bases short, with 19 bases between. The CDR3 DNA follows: TGTGCCAGCAGCTTAGAGAGCCTAGGTTCGGCAGACAAAAACATTCAGTACTTC. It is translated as CASSLESLGSADKNIQYF.